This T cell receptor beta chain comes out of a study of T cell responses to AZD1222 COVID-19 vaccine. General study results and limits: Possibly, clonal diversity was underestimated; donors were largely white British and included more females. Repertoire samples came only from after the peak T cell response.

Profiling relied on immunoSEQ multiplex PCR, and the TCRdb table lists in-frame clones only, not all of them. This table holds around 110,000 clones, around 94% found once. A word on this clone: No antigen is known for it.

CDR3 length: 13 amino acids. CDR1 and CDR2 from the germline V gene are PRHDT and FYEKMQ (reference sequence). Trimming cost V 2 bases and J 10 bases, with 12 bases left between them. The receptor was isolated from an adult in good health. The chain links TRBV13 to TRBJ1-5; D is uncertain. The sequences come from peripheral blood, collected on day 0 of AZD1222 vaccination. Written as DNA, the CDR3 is TGTGCCAGCAGCTTACGGCCGGGGAATCCCCAGCATTTT. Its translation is CASSLRPGNPQHF.